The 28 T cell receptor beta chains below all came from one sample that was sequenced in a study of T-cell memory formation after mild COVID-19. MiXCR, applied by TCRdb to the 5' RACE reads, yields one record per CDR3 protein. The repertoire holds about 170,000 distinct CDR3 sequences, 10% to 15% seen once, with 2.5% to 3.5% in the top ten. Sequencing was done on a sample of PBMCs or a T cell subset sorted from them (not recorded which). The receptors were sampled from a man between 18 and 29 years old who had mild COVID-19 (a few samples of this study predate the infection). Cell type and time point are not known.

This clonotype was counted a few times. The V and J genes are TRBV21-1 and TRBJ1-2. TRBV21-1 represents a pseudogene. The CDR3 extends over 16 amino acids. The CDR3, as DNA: TGTGCCAGCAGCAAAGTATACCCGTATGCCTCCTATGGCTACACCTTC. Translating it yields CASSKVYPYASYGYTF.

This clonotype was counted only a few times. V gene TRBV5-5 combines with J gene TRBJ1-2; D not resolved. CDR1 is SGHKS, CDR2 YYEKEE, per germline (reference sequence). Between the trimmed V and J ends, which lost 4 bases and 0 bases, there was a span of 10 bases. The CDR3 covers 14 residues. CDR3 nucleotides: TGTGCCAGCAGCCAACAGCTAGCTAACTATGGCTACACCTTC. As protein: CASSQQLANYGYTF.

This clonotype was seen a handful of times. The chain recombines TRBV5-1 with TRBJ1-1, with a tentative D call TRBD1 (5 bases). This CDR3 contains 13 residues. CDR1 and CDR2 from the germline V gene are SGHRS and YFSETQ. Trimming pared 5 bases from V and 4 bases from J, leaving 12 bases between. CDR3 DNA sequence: TGCGCCAGCAGATCCAGGGAGACCACTGAAGCTTTCTTT. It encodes CASRSRETTEAFF.

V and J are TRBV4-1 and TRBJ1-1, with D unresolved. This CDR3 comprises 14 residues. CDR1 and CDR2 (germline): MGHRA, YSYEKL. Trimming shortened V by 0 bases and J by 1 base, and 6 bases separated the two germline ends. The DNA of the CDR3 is TGCGCCAGCAGCCAAGATTTTTGGAACACTGAAGCTTTCTTT. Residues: CASSQDFWNTEAFF.

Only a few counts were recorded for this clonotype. CDR3: CASNGGNTDTQYF. The CDR3 DNA reads as TGCGCCAGCAACGGGGGCAACACAGATACGCAGTATTTT. V usage is TRBV10-1 and J usage is TRBJ2-3; D tentatively fits TRBD1 or TRBD2 (6 bases each). Trimming cost V 7 bases and J 2 bases, with 10 bases left between them. Germline V gives CDR1 WNHNN, CDR2 SYGVQD (reference sequence). The CDR3 is 13 residues long.

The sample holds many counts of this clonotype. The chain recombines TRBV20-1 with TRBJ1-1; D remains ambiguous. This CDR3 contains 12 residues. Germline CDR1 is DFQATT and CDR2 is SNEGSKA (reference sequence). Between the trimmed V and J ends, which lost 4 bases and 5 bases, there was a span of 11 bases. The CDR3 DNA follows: TGCAGTGCTAAGTCCGGCGGAACTGAAGCTTTCTTT. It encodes CSAKSGGTEAFF.

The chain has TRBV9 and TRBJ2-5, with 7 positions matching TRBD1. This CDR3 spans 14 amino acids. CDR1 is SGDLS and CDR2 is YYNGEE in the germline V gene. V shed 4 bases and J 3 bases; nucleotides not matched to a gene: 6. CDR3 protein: CASSPYQGEETQYF. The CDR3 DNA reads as TGTGCCAGCAGCCCCTATCAGGGGGAAGAGACCCAGTACTTC.

The CDR3 loop is CASNRISSTDTQYF. CDR3 sequence (DNA): TGTGCCAGCAACCGAATTTCGAGCACAGATACGCAGTATTTT. The chain recombines TRBV7-9 with TRBJ2-3; no definite D call. CDR1 SEHNR and CDR2 FQNEAQ come from the germline V gene (reference sequence). The CDR3 contains 14 residues. V was shortened by 7 bases and J by 0 bases, with 11 bases between the two germline ends.

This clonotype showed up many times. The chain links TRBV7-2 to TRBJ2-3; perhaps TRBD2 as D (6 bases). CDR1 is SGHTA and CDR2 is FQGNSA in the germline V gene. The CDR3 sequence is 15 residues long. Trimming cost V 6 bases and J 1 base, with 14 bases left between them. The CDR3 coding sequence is TGTGCCAGCAGTTTTAGCGGTTCTCGCACAGATACGCAGTATTTT. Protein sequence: CASSFSGSRTDTQYF. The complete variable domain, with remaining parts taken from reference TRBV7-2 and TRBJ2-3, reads GAGVSQSPSNKVTEKGKDVELRCDPISGHTALYWYRQSLGQGLEFLIYFQGNSAPDKSGLPSDRFSAERTGGSVSTLTIQRTQQEDSAVYLCASSFSGSRTDTQYFGPGTRLTVL.

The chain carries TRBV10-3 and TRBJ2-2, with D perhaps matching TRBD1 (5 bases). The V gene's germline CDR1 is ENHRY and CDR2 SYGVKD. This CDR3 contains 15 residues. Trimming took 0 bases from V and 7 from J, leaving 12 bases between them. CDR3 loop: CAISESPGRGGELFF. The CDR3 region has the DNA TGTGCCATCAGTGAGTCTCCAGGGCGAGGCGGGGAGCTGTTTTTT.

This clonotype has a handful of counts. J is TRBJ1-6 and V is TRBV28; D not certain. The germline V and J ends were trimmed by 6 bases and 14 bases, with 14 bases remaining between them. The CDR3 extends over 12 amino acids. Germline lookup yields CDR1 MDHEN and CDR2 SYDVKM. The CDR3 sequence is CASSTRGITLHF. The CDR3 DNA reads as TGTGCCAGCAGCACCCGCGGGATCACCCTCCACTTT.

The CDR3 bases are TGTGCCAGCAGCCGGGCCGAACTAGATAATCAGCCCCAGCATTTT. Amino acids: CASSRAELDNQPQHF. The rearrangement uses TRBV12-3 or TRBV12-4 and TRBJ1-5; no clear D gene. This CDR3 region has 15 residues. V was clipped by 6 bases and J by 4 bases, with 16 bases between them.

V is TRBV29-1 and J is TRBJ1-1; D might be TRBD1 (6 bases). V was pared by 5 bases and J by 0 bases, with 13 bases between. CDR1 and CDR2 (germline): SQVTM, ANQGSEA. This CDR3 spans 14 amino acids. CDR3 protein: CSVIRGGVNTEAFF. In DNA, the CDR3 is TGCAGCGTTATCAGGGGCGGGGTGAACACTGAAGCTTTCTTT. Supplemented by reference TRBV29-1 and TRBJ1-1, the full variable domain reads SAVISQKPSRDICQRGTSLTIQCQVDSQVTMMFWYRQQPGQSLTLIATANQGSEATYESGFVIDKFPISRPNLTFSTLTVSNMSPEDSSIYLCSVIRGGVNTEAFFGQGTRLTVV.

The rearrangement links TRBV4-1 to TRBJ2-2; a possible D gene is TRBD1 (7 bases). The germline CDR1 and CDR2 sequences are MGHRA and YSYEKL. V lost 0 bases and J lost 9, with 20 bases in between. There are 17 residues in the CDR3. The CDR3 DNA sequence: TGCGCCAGCAGCCAAGAACGGCGGGACAGTAAAAAGAGGGAGCTGTTTTTT. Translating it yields CASSQERRDSKKRELFF.

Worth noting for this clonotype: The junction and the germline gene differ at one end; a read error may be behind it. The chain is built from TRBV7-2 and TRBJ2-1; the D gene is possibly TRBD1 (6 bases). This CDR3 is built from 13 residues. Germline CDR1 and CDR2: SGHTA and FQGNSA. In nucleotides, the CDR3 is TGTGCCAGCAGCCCCCCCATCGGACAGCTACCGCTCTTC. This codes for CASSPPIGQLPLF.

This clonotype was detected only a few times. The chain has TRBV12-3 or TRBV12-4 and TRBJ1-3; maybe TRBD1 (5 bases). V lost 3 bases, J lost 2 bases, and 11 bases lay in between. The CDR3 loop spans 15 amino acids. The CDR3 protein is CASSFWRGTGNTIYF. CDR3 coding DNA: TGTGCCAGCAGTTTCTGGCGGGGGACTGGAAACACCATATATTTT.

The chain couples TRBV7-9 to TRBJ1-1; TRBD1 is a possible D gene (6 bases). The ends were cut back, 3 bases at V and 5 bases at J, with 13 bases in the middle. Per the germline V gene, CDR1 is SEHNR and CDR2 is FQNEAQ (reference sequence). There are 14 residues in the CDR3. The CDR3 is CASSFSQGRTEAFF. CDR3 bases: TGTGCCAGCAGCTTCTCGCAGGGGAGGACTGAAGCTTTCTTT.

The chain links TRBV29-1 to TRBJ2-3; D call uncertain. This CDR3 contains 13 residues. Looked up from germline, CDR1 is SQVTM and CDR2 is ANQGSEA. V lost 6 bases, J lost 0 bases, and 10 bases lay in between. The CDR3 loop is CSVRSSSTDTQYF. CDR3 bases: TGCAGCGTAAGGAGTTCTAGCACAGATACGCAGTATTTT.

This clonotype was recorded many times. CDR3 bases: TGCAGCGCCACGGACTTCAGGGATGAGCAGTTCTTC. Amino acid sequence: CSATDFRDEQFF. The chain joins TRBV29-1 to TRBJ2-1; D is perhaps TRBD1 or TRBD2 (5 bases each). CDR3 size: 12 residues. V lost 7 bases, J lost 8 bases, and 15 bases lay in between. Germline CDR1 and CDR2: SQVTM and ANQGSEA.

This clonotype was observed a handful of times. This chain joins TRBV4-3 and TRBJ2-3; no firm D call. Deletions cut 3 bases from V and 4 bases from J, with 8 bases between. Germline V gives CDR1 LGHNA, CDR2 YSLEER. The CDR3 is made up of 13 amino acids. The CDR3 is CASSQVISDTQYF. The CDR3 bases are TGCGCCAGCAGCCAGGTGATTTCAGATACGCAGTATTTT.

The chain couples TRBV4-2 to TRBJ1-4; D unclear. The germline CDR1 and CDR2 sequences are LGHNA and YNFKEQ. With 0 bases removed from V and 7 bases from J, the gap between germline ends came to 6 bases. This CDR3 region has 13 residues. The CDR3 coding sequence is TGTGCCAGCAGCCAAGAAGTTAGTGAAAAACTGTTTTTT. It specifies CASSQEVSEKLFF.

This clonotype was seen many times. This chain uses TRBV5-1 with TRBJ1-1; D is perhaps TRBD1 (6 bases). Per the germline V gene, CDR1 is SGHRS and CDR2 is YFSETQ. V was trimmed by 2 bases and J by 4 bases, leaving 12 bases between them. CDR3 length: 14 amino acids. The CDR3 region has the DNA TGCGCCAGCAGCTTTGGCCCAGGGGCCACTGAAGCTTTCTTT. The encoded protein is CASSFGPGATEAFF.

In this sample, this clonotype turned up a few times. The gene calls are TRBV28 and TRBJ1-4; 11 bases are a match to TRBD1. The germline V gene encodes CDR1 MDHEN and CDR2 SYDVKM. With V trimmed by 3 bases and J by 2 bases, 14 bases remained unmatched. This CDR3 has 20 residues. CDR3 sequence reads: CASSFIWRDRGMRTNEKLFF. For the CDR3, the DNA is TGTGCCAGCAGTTTCATTTGGAGGGACAGGGGGATGAGGACTAATGAAAAACTGTTTTTT.

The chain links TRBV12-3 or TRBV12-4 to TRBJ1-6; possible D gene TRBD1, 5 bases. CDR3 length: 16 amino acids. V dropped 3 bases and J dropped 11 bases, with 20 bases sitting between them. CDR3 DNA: TGTGCCAGCAGTTTCAAGGGTTGGGGCTATTGGACACCCCTCCACTTT. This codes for CASSFKGWGYWTPLHF.

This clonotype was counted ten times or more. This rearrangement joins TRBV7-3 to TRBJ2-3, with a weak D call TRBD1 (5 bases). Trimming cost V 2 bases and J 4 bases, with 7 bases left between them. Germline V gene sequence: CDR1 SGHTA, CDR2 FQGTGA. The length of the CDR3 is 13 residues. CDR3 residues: CASSLQGADTQYF. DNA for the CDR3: TGTGCCAGCAGCTTACAAGGGGCAGATACGCAGTATTTT. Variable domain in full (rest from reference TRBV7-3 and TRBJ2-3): GAGVSQTPSNKVTEKGKYVELRCDPISGHTALYWYRQSLGQGPEFLIYFQGTGAADDSGLPNDRFFAVRPEGSVSTLKIQRTERGDSAVYLCASSLQGADTQYFGPGTRLTVL.

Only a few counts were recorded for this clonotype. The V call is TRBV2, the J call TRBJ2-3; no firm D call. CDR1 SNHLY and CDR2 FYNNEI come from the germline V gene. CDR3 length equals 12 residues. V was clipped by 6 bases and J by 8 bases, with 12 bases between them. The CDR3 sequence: CASSRVLGTQYF. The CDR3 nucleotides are TGTGCCAGCAGCCGAGTTCTGGGTACGCAGTATTTT.

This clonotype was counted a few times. CDR3 nucleotides: TGCAGTGCTAGAGATCTCCGGACTTATTACAATGAGCAGTTCTTC. Its protein product is CSARDLRTYYNEQFF. The chain recombines TRBV20-1 with TRBJ2-1, with D perhaps matching TRBD2 (5 bases). V lost 0 bases, J lost 4 bases, and 13 bases lay in between. The CDR3 totals 15 residues. Germline assignment: CDR1 DFQATT and CDR2 SNEGSKA (reference sequence).

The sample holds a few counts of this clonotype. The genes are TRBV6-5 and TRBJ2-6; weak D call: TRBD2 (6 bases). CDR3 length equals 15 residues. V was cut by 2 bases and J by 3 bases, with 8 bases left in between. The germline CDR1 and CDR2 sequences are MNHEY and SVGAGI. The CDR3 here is CASSYEGLGANVLTF. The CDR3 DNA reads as TGTGCCAGCAGTTACGAGGGACTTGGGGCCAACGTCCTGACTTTC.